The 9 T cell receptor beta chains below come from one sample, sequenced in a study of blood T cell repertoires in COVID-19. Assay used: immunoSEQ multiplex PCR; TCRdb lists only in-frame clones, some missing. The repertoire includes 250,000 or so clones, approximately 86% of them detected once, and around 5.1% sits in the top ten. Sample: peripheral blood. These receptors were obtained from a woman in her sixties or seventies with COVID-19, enrolled during active disease.

This rearrangement joins TRBV27 to TRBJ1-2; TRBD1 aligns across 10 bases. This CDR3 is 15 amino acids long. Germline CDR1 MNHEY, CDR2 SMNVEV (reference sequence). Germline trimming cut 5 bases from V and 8 bases from J; bases unmatched to any gene: 11. Here the CDR3 DNA reads TGTGCCAGCAGTCTCAACCGGGACAGGGGTTTAGGCTACACCTTC. It yields the protein CASSLNRDRGLGYTF.

The chain joins TRBV11-2 to TRBJ2-1, with 7 bases aligning to TRBD2. J lost 2 bases, V lost 2 bases, and 3 bases had no gene match. This CDR3 spans 15 amino acids. In germline, CDR1 is SGHAT, CDR2 FQNNGV. As DNA, the CDR3 is TGTGCCAGCAGCTTACACCTAGCGGCCTACAATGAGCAGTTCTTC. Translated: CASSLHLAAYNEQFF.

V is TRBV10-3 and J is TRBJ1-2; the D gene is possibly TRBD1 (5 bases). In germline, CDR1 is ENHRY, CDR2 SYGVKD. This CDR3 is built from 15 residues. Trimming took 8 bases from V and 3 from J, leaving 19 bases between them. In DNA, the CDR3 is TGTGCCATCGGGGGGGACGGCGGACGGGACTATGGCTACACCTTC. Amino acids: CAIGGDGGRDYGYTF.

The V gene is TRBV7-6, the J gene TRBJ2-2, with 9 bases lining up with TRBD1. After removal of 3 bases from V and 5 bases from J, the junction contained 7 bases not matched to a gene. This CDR3 contains 16 residues. Germline V gene sequence: CDR1 SGHVS, CDR2 FNYEAQ. This chain's CDR3 is CASSFYPGQGTGELFF. Here the CDR3 DNA reads TGTGCCAGCAGCTTCTACCCGGGACAGGGTACCGGGGAGCTGTTTTTT.

Only one count was recorded for this clone. The chain couples TRBV5-1 to TRBJ2-5; D may be TRBD2 (5 bases). V gave up 3 bases and J gave up 4 bases, with 13 bases separating them. The CDR3 has 14 amino acids. Germline V gives CDR1 SGHRS, CDR2 YFSETQ. For the CDR3, the DNA is TGCGCCAGCAGCTGGACCGAGGCGGGAGAGACCCAGTACTTC. It codes for CASSWTEAGETQYF.

This chain connects TRBV5-8 to TRBJ1-1; D perhaps matches TRBD1 (5 bases). The CDR3 is 14 residues long. Germline assignment: CDR1 SGHTS and CDR2 YDEGEE. With 3 bases removed from V and 1 base from J, the gap between germline ends came to 10 bases. The CDR3 nucleotides read TGTGCCAGCAGCTCCCGCGGGACGAACACTGAAGCTTTCTTT. Translated: CASSSRGTNTEAFF.

The chain is built from TRBV10-2 and TRBJ1-5; no firm D call. V lost 0 bases and J lost 0, with 9 bases in between. There are 16 residues in the CDR3. The germline CDR1 and CDR2 sequences are WSHSY and SAAADI. Here the CDR3 DNA reads TGCGCCAGCAGTGAGTCGAGAGGTTATAGCAATCAGCCCCAGCATTTT. Protein product: CASSESRGYSNQPQHF.

This clone was found many times. The genes are TRBV4-1 and TRBJ2-2, with D perhaps matching TRBD2 (6 bases). This CDR3 is 20 amino acids long. The V gene lost 4 bases and the J gene lost 4 bases, with 28 bases spanning the gap. Germline V lookup: CDR1 MGHRA, CDR2 YSYEKL. The CDR3, as DNA: TGCGCCAGCAGCCCCCGTTCCCTAGCGAGACTAACCTCGGGCACCGGGGAGCTGTTTTTT. This encodes CASSPRSLARLTSGTGELFF.

V usage is TRBV5-1 and J usage is TRBJ1-6; 10 bases are a match to TRBD1. The CDR3 runs 14 residues. Germline trimming cut 4 bases from V and 10 bases from J; bases unmatched to any gene: 5. The germline CDR1 and CDR2 sequences are SGHRS and YFSETQ. CDR3 sequence: CASSTGTGESPLHF. For the CDR3, the DNA is TGCGCCAGCAGCACCGGGACAGGGGAATCACCCCTCCACTTT.